Described below is a single T cell receptor beta chain sequence and its context. The data derive from a study of T-cell memory formation after mild COVID-19. This CDR3 contains 17 residues. V lost 3 bases and J lost 5; bases outside the gene matches: 10. The germline V gene encodes CDR1 SGHRS and CDR2 YFSETQ. MiXCR, applied by TCRdb to the 5' RACE reads, yields one record per CDR3 protein. Of about 290,000 distinct CDR3 sequences in the sample, about 16% were seen once. This sequence was found in a man between 18 and 35 years old who had mild COVID-19 (a few samples of this study predate the infection). Cell type and time point are not known. The rearrangement joins TRBV5-1 to TRBJ2-5, with 13 nucleotides matching TRBD2. The specimen sequenced was PBMCs or a T cell subset sorted from them (not recorded which). CDR3 sequence (DNA): TGCGCCAGCAGCTCCAGGACTAGCGGGGGAGTAAGCGAGACCCAGTACTTC. Its protein product is CASSSRTSGGVSETQYF.